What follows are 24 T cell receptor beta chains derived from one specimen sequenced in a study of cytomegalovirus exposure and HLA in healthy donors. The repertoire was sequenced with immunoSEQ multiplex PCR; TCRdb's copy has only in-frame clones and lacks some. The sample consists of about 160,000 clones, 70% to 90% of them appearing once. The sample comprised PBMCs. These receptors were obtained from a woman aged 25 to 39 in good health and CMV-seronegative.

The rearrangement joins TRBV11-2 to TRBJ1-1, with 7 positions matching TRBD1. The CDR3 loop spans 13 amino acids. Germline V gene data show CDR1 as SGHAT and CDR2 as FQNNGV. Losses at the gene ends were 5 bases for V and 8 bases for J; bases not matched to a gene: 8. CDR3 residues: CASSLRQGAEAFF. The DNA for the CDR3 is TGTGCCAGCAGCCTCAGACAGGGTGCAGAAGCTTTCTTT.

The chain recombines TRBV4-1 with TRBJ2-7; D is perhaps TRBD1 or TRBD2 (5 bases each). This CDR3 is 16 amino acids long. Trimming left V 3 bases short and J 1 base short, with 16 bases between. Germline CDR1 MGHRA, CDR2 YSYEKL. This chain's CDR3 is CASSHYEGQNSYEQYF. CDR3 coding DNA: TGCGCCAGCAGCCACTACGAGGGGCAGAATTCCTACGAGCAGTACTTC.

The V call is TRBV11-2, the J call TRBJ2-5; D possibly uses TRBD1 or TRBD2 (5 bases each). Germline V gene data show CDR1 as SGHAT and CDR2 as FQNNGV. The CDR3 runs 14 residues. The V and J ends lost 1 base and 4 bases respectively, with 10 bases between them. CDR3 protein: CASSLVWGTETQYF. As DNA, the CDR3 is TGTGCCAGCAGCTTAGTGTGGGGGACAGAGACCCAGTACTTC.

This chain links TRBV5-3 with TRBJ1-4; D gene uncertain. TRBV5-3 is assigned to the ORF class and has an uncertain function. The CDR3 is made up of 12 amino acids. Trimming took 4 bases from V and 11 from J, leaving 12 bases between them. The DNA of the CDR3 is TGTGCCAGAAGCCGGTTCCGGTTTAAACTGTTTTTT. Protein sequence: CARSRFRFKLFF.

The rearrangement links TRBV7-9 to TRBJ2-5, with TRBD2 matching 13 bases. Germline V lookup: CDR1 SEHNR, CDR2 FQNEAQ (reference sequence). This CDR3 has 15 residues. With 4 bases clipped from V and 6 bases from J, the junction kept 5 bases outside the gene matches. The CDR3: CASSSGTSGAQTQYF. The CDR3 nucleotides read TGTGCCAGCAGCTCAGGGACTAGCGGGGCCCAGACCCAGTACTTC. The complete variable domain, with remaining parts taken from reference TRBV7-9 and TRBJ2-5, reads DTGVSQNPRHKITKRGQNVTFRCDPISEHNRLYWYRQTLGQGPEFLTYFQNEAQLEKSRLLSDRFSAERPKGSFSTLEIQRTEQGDSAMYLCASSSGTSGAQTQYFGPGTRLLVL.

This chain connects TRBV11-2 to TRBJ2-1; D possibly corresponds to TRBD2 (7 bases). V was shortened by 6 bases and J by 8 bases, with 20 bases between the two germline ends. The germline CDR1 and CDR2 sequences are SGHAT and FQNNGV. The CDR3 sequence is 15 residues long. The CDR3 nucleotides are TGTGCCAGCAGGATGCGAGGGGGGGCCATGTATGAGCAGTTCTTC. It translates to CASRMRGGAMYEQFF.

DNA of the CDR3: TGTGCCACCAGCAGAGTGTGGGGCACAGATACGCAGTATTTT. This codes for CATSRVWGTDTQYF. The gene calls are TRBV15 and TRBJ2-3; D is undetermined. This CDR3 region has 14 residues. Germline V gene sequence: CDR1 LNHNV, CDR2 YYDKDF (reference sequence). V was trimmed by 1 base and J by 1 base, leaving 6 bases between them.

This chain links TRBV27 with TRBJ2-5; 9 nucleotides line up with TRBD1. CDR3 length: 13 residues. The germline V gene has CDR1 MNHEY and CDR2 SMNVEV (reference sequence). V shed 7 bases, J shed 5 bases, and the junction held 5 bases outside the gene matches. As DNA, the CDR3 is TGTGCCAGCACCGACAGGGGGAGGGAGACCCAGTACTTC. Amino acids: CASTDRGRETQYF.

The CDR3 here is CASSQDSHGTGYGYTF. The CDR3 coding sequence is TGCGCCAGCAGCCAAGACTCCCACGGGACAGGGTATGGCTACACCTTC. This rearrangement joins TRBV4-1 to TRBJ1-2; TRBD1 matches 9 bases. The CDR3 sequence is 16 residues long. Trimming took 0 bases from V and 5 from J; bases not matched to a gene: 7. Per germline, CDR1 MGHRA and CDR2 YSYEKL.

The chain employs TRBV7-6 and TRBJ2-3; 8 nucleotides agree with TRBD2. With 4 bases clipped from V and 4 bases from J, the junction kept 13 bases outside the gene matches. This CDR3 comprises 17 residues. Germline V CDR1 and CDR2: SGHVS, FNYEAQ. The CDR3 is CASSSGPAGGIADTQYF. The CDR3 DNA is TGTGCCAGCAGCTCCGGCCCTGCGGGAGGCATCGCAGATACGCAGTATTTT.

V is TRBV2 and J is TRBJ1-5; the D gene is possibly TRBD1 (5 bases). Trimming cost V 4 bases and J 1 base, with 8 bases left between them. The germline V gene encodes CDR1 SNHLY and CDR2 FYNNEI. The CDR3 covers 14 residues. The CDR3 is CASSVGGSNQPQHF. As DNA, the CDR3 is TGTGCCAGCAGTGTGGGGGGGAGCAATCAGCCCCAGCATTTT. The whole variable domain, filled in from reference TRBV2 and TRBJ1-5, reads EPEVTQTPSHQVTQMGQEVILRCVPISNHLYFYWYRQILGQKVEFLVSFYNNEISEKSEIFDDQFSVERPDGSNFTLKIRSTKLEDSAMYFCASSVGGSNQPQHFGDGTRLSIL.

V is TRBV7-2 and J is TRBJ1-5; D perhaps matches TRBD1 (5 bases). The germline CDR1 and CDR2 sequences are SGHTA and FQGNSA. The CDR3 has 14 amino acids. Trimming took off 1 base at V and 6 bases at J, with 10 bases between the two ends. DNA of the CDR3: TGTGCCAGCAGCTTAGGGCAGGGCGGTCAGCCCCAGCATTTT. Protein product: CASSLGQGGQPQHF.

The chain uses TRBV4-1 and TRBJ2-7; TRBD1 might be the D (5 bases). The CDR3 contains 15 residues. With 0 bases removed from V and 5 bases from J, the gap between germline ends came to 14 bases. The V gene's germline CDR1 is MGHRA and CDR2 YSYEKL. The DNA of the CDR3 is TGCGCCAGCAGCCAAGAAGTTAGGGGAAGCGACGAGCAGTACTTC. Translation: CASSQEVRGSDEQYF.

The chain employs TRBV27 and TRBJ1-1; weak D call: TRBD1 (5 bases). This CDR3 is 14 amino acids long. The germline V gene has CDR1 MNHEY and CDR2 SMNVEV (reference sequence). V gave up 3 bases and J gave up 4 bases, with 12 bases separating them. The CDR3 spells CASSFLGGSTEAFF. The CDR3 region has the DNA TGTGCCAGCAGTTTCCTTGGGGGATCCACTGAAGCTTTCTTT.

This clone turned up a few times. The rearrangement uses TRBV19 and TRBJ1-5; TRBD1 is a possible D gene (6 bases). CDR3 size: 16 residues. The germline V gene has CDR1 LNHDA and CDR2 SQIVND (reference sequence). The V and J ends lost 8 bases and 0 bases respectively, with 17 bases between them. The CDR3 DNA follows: TGTGCCAGTGCGTCAGGGGCCGCGTTTAGCAATCAGCCCCAGCATTTT. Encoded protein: CASASGAAFSNQPQHF.

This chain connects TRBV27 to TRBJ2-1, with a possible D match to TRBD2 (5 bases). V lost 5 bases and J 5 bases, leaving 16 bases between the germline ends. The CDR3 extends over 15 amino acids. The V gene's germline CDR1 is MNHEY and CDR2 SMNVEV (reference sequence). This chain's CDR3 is CASSPGRKANNEQFF. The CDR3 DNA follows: TGTGCCAGCAGTCCGGGGAGAAAGGCTAACAATGAGCAGTTCTTC.

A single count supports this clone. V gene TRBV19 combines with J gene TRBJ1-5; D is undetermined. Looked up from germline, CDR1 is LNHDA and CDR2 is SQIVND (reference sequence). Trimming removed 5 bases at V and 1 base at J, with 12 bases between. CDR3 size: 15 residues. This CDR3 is CASSLTGGSNQPQHF. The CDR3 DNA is TGTGCCAGTAGTCTTACGGGAGGGAGCAATCAGCCCCAGCATTTT. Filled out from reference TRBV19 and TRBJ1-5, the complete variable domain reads DGGITQSPKYLFRKEGQNVTLSCEQNLNHDAMYWYRQDPGQGLRLIYYSQIVNDFQKGDIAEGYSVSREKKESFPLTVTSAQKNPTAFYLCASSLTGGSNQPQHFGDGTRLSIL.

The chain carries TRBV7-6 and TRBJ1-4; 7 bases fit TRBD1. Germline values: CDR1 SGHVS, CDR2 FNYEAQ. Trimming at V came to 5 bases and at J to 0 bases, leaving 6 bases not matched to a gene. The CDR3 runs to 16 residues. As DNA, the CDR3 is TGTGCCAGCAGCCTCGGGACAGTTGCAACTAATGAAAAACTGTTTTTT. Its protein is CASSLGTVATNEKLFF.

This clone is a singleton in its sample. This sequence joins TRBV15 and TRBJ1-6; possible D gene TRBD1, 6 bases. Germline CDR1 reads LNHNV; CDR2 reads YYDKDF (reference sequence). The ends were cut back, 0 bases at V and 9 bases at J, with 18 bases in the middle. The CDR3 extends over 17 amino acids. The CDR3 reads CATSRDGRNRVLSPLHF. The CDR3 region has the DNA TGTGCCACCAGCAGAGATGGACGTAACAGGGTACTTTCACCCCTCCACTTT.

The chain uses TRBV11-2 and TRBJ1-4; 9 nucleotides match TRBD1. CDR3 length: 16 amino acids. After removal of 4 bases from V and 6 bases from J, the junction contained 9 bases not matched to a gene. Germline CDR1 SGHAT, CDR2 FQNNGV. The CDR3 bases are TGTGCCAGCAGCTCCAAACCGGGACAGGGAGATGAAAAACTGTTTTTT. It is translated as CASSSKPGQGDEKLFF. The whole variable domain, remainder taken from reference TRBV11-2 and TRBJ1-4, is EAGVAQSPRYKIIEKRQSVAFWCNPISGHATLYWYQQILGQGPKLLIQFQNNGVVDDSQLPKDRFSAERLKGVDSTLKIQPAKLEDSAVYLCASSSKPGQGDEKLFFGSGTQLSVL.

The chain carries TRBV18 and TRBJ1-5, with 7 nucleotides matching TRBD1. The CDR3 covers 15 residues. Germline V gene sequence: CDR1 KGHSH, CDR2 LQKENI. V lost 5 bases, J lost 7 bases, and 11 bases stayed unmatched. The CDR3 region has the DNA TGTGCCAGCTCAGCCGGGACAGAATGGGTCCAGCCCCAGCATTTT. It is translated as CASSAGTEWVQPQHF. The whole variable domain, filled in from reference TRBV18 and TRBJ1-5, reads NAGVMQNPRHLVRRRGQEARLRCSPMKGHSHVYWYRQLPEEGLKFMVYLQKENIIDESGMPKERFSAEFPKEGPSILRIQQVVRGDSAAYFCASSAGTEWVQPQHFGDGTRLSIL.

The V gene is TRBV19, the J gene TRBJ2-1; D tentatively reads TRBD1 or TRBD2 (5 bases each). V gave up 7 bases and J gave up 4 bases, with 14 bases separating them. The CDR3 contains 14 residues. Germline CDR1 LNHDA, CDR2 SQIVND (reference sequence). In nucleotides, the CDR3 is TGTGCCAGTATGTCGGGGACGCTTTACAATGAGCAGTTCTTC. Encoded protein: CASMSGTLYNEQFF.

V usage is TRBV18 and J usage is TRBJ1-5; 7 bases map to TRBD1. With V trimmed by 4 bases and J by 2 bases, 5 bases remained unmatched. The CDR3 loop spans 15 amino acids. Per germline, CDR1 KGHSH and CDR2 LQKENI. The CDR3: CASSLTGYGNQPQHF. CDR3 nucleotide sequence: TGTGCCAGCTCACTGACAGGGTACGGCAATCAGCCCCAGCATTTT.

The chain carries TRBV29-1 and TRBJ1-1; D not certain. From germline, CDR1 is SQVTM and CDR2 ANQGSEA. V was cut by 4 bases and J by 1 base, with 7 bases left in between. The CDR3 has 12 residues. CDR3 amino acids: CSVGPGNTEAFF. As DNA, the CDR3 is TGCAGCGTTGGCCCAGGGAACACTGAAGCTTTCTTT.